The 18 T cell receptor beta chains listed next were all sequenced from one sample in a study of monozygotic twins with inflammatory bowel disease. TCRdb reprocessed the 5' RACE reads; each CDR3 protein has one entry and no DNA is given. The sample table sets out a few hundred thousand distinct CDR3 sequences. Sequenced: blood. The receptor source for this set is a human donor with ulcerative colitis or Crohn's disease, or a healthy co-twin of an affected twin (not recorded which).

This chain joins TRBV7-2 and TRBJ2-7; the TCRdb call, TRBD1, lacks DNA for checking. Germline loops: CDR1 SGHTA, CDR2 FQGNSA. The CDR3 is made up of 14 amino acids. CDR3 sequence: CASSSGQRFYEQYF.

This rearrangement joins TRBV3-1 to TRBJ2-3; TCRdb selects TRBD2, and the lack of DNA leaves this call unchecked. This CDR3 contains 16 residues. CDR1 is LGHDT, CDR2 YNNKEL, per germline (reference sequence). The CDR3 reads CASSLRAYPSTDTQYF.

This chain links TRBV5-1 with TRBJ1-5; TCRdb outputs TRBD1, but without DNA this stays unchecked. From germline, CDR1 is SGHRS and CDR2 YFSETQ. This CDR3 region has 13 residues. CDR3 sequence: CASSPGGNQPQHF.

The chain joins TRBV5-4 to TRBJ2-1; the D call from TCRdb, TRBD1, cannot be confirmed without DNA. The CDR3 covers 18 residues. Per germline, CDR1 SGHNT and CDR2 YYREEE (reference sequence). CDR3 loop: CASSLMGRGGGSYNEQFF.

This chain joins TRBV6-1 and TRBJ2-5; there is no DNA to check the TCRdb D call of TRBD2. The length of the CDR3 is 16 residues. The germline CDR1 and CDR2 sequences are MNHNS and SASEGT. The chain's CDR3 is CASSEWSGGGQETQYF.

V gene TRBV6-5 combines with J gene TRBJ2-1. The CDR3 extends over 15 amino acids. Germline CDR1 is MNHEY and CDR2 is SVGAGI. This CDR3 reads CASSYSARFYNEQFF.

This chain links TRBV20-1 with TRBJ2-2. Germline CDR1 DFQATT, CDR2 SNEGSKA (reference sequence). The CDR3 spans 15 residues. This chain's CDR3 is CSAQKEQLNTGELFF.

This chain connects TRBV5-1 to TRBJ1-4. The V gene's germline CDR1 is SGHRS and CDR2 YFSETQ. The CDR3 is 14 amino acids. This chain's CDR3 is CASSKEATNEKLFF.

The chain has TRBV5-1 and TRBJ2-1; TCRdb names TRBD1, which stays unverified in the absence of DNA. Germline CDR1 reads SGHRS; CDR2 reads YFSETQ. The CDR3 totals 13 residues. The CDR3 sequence: CASSQTGGEEQFF.

The chain uses TRBV14 and TRBJ1-3. The CDR3 runs to 14 residues. Germline values: CDR1 SGHDN, CDR2 FVKESK. The CDR3 here is CASSPTFGGNTIYF.

This chain links TRBV20-1 with TRBJ1-2; TCRdb picks TRBD1, but there is no DNA to check that call. Looked up from germline, CDR1 is DFQATT and CDR2 is SNEGSKA (reference sequence). There are 13 residues in the CDR3. CDR3 protein: CSAWRTGSYGYTF.

This chain joins TRBV20-1 and TRBJ2-7; TCRdb gives TRBD1 as the D gene, but with no DNA this cannot be confirmed. CDR3 length: 14 residues. CDR1 and CDR2 from the germline V gene are DFQATT and SNEGSKA (reference sequence). CDR3 residues: CSARARGSAYEQYF.

The chain is built from TRBV7-8 and TRBJ2-2. CDR1 and CDR2 (germline): SGHVS, FQNEAQ. This CDR3 is built from 14 residues. CDR3 loop: CASSLAGFTGELFF. Drawing the rest from reference TRBV7-8 and TRBJ2-2, the complete variable domain is GAGVSQSPRYKVAKRGQDVALRCDPISGHVSLFWYQQALGQGPEFLTYFQNEAQLDKSGLPSDRFFAERPEGSVSTLKIQRTQQEDSAVYLCASSLAGFTGELFFGEGSRLTVL.

The chain couples TRBV7-6 to TRBJ2-3; TCRdb proposes TRBD2, but this gene call is untestable without DNA. The CDR3 sequence is 17 residues long. Germline assignment: CDR1 SGHVS and CDR2 FNYEAQ. This chain's CDR3 is CASSLLLAGGPTDTQYF.

This chain links TRBV20-1 with TRBJ2-5. CDR1 and CDR2 from the germline V gene are DFQATT and SNEGSKA (reference sequence). The CDR3 is made up of 11 amino acids. The CDR3: CSASDQETQYF.

This chain uses TRBV4-3 with TRBJ2-5; TCRdb's assignment of TRBD1 cannot be checked, as there is no DNA. Germline lookup yields CDR1 LGHNA and CDR2 YSLEER. The CDR3 is made up of 16 amino acids. CDR3: CASSQDWRGRWETQYF.

V is TRBV20-1 and J is TRBJ2-3; TCRdb lists TRBD1, though no DNA is available to test this call. The CDR3 loop spans 14 amino acids. Germline lookup yields CDR1 DFQATT and CDR2 SNEGSKA (reference sequence). The CDR3: CSADDRSGTDTQYF.

The rearrangement joins TRBV18 to TRBJ1-2; without DNA, the TCRdb call of TRBD1 cannot be checked. This CDR3 has 15 amino acids. Germline lookup yields CDR1 KGHSH and CDR2 LQKENI. The CDR3 loop reads CASSPDRAGLYGYTF.